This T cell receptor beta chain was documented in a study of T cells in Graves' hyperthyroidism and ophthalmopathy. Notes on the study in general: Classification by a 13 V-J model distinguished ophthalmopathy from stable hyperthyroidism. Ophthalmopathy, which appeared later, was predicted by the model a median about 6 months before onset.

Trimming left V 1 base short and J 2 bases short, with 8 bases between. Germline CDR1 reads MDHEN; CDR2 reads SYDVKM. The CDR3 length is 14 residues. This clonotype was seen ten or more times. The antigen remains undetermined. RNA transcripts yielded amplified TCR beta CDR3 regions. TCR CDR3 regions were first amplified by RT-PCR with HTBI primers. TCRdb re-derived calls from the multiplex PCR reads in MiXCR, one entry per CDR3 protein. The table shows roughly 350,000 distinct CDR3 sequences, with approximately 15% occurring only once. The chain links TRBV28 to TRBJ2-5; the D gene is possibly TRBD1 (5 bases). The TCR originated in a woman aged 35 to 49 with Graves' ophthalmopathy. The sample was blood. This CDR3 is CASSLLAGQETQYF. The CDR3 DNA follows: TGTGCCAGCAGTTTATTGGCAGGGCAAGAGACCCAGTACTTC.